This note documents a single T cell receptor beta chain sequence. The data were produced by immunoSEQ multiplex PCR, yet TCRdb's version contains in-frame clones alone and is incomplete. Among 35,000 to 55,000 clones listed, 87% were seen once. The data were taken from a study of blood T cell repertoires in COVID-19. The CDR3 spans 15 residues. Losses at the gene ends were 6 bases for V and 7 bases for J; bases not matched to a gene: 11. CDR1 and CDR2 from the germline V gene are MDHEN and SYDVKM. This chain connects TRBV28 to TRBJ2-2; 7 bases line up with TRBD1. The sequence was obtained from a human donor in a cohort sampled during active COVID-19. The sample was peripheral blood. The CDR3 region is CASRYRDRSFGELFF. The CDR3 DNA reads TGTGCCAGCAGATACCGGGACAGAAGCTTCGGGGAGCTGTTTTTT. Combining the CDR3 with reference TRBV28 and TRBJ2-2 gives the whole variable domain DVKVTQSSRYLVKRTGEKVFLECVQDMDHENMFWYRQDPGLGLRLIYFSYDVKMKEKGDIPEGYSVSREKKERFSLILESASTNQTSMYLCASRYRDRSFGELFFGEGSRLTVL.